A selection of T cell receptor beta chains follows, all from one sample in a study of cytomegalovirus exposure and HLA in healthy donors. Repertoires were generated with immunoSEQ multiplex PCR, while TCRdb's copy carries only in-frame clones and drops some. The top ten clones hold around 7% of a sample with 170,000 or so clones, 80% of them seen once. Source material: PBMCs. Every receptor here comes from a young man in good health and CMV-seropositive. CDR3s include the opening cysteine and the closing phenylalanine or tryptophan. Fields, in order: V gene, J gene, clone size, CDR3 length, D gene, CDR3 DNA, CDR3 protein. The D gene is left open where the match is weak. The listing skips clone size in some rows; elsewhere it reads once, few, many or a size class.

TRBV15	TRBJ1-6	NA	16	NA	TGTGCCACCCGACGACAGGCGACGATTGGTAATTCACCCCTCCACTTT	CATRRQATIGNSPLHF
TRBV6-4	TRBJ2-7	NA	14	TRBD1	TGTGCCAGCAGCCCCGGGACAGAGACCTACGAGCAGTACTTC	CASSPGTETYEQYF
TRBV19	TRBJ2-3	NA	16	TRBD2	TGTGCCAGTAGTTTACTAGCGGGAGGGCCAGGGGATACGCAGTATTTT	CASSLLAGGPGDTQYF
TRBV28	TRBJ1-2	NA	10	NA	TGTGCCAGCAGTTTATGCTCCGGGATCTTC	CASSLCSGIF
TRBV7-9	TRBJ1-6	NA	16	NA	TGTGCCAGCAGCTTAGGACAGACCAACTATAATTCACCCCTCCACTTT	CASSLGQTNYNSPLHF
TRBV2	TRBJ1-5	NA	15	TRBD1	TGTGCCAGCAGGAACCCTACAGGGGTCAATCAGCCCCAGCATTTT	CASRNPTGVNQPQHF
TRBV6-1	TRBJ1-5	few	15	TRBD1	TGTGCCAGCAGTGAGGGACAGGGTGAGGGTCAGCCCCAGCATTTT	CASSEGQGEGQPQHF
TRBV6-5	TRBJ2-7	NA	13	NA	TGTGCCAGCAGTTACACACGACAGTACGAGCAGTACTTC	CASSYTRQYEQYF
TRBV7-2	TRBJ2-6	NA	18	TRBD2	TGTGCCAGCAGCTTAGCGACTAGCGGGGGTACTGGGGCCAACGTCCTGACTTTC	CASSLATSGGTGANVLTF
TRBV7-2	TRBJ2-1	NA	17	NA	TGTGCCAGCAGCTTGGCGGGACTCCAGCCGGGAATGAATGAGCAGTTCTTC	CASSLAGLQPGMNEQFF
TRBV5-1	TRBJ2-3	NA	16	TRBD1	TGCGCCAGCAGCTTGACGACAGGGTCTAGGACAGATACGCAGTATTTT	CASSLTTGSRTDTQYF
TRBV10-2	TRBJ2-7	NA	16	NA	TGCGCCAGCAGTGAGGCTCCGCGCAATGGACTTGACGAGCAGTACTTC	CASSEAPRNGLDEQYF
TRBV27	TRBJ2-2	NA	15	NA	TGTGCCAGCAGTCGAGCGACTGCGAACACCGGGGAGCTGTTTTTT	CASSRATANTGELFF
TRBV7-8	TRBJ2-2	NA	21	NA	TGTGCCAGCAGCTTATCGGGTGGAGGTTGGGACTCCGAACAAAACACCGGGGAGCTGTTTTTT	CASSLSGGGWDSEQNTGELFF
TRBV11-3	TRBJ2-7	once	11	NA	TGTGCCAGCAGCTCGGGCTACGAGCAGTACTTC	CASSSGYEQYF
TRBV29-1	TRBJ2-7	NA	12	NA	TGCAGCGTTCAGGGGTTTAGGTCCGAGCAGTACTTC	CSVQGFRSEQYF
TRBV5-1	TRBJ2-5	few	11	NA	TGCGCCAGCAGCTCTCAAGAGACCCAGTACTTC	CASSSQETQYF
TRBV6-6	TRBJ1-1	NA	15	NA	TGTGCCAGCAGTTACGGGGGGGGGAAGGACACTGAAGCTTTCTTT	CASSYGGGKDTEAFF
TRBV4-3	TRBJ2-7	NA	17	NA	TGCGCCAGCAGCCAAGATCTCCGAGCTACAGGGTCCGACGAGCAGTACTTC	CASSQDLRATGSDEQYF
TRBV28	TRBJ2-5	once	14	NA	TGTGCCAGCAAGTTGAGAATCCCCCAAGAGACCCAGTACTTC	CASKLRIPQETQYF
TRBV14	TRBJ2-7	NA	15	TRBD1	TGTGCCAGCAGCCAGACACCGGGACAGGGAGACGAGCAGTACTTC	CASSQTPGQGDEQYF
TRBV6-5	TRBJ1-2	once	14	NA	TGTGCCAGCAGGGTGGGGCTAACGGGCTATGGCTACACCTTC	CASRVGLTGYGYTF
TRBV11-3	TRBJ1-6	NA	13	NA	TGTGCCAGCAGCCCCGACGACAGTTCACCCCTCCACTTT	CASSPDDSSPLHF
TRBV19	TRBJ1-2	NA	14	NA	TGTGCCAGTACCCCGAGGCGGATTAACTATGGCTACACCTTC	CASTPRRINYGYTF
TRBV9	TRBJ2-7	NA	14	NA	TGTGCCAGCAGCGTAGCCCTCGGGAACTACGAGCAGTACTTC	CASSVALGNYEQYF
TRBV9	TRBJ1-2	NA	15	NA	TGTGCCAGCAGCTCTCTGATAAGGGGAAACTATGGCTACACCTTC	CASSSLIRGNYGYTF
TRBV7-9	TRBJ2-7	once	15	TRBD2	TGTTCCAGCAGCTCACCTAGCGGGGACTCCTACGAGCAGTACTTC	CSSSSPSGDSYEQYF
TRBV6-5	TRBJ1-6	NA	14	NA	TGTGCCAGCCACGGGGGGGGAAATAATTCACCCCTCCACTTT	CASHGGGNNSPLHF
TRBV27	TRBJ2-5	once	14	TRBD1	TGTGCCAGCAGTTTAGGGACAGGGTTGGAGACCCAGTACTTC	CASSLGTGLETQYF
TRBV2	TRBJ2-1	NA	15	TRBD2	TGTGCCAGCAGTGAAGGGTTAGGGACTAAGGATGAGCAGTTCTTC	CASSEGLGTKDEQFF
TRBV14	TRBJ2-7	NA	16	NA	TGTGCCAGCAGCCAAGAATCAGGGGTGGGATCCTACGAGCAGTACTTC	CASSQESGVGSYEQYF
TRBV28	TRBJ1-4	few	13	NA	TGTGCCAGCAGTCGCCCCGACAGCAGAAAACTGTTTTTT	CASSRPDSRKLFF
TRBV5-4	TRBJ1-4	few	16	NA	TGTGCCAGCAGCCTGGACAATATCGCAACTAATGAAAAACTGTTTTTT	CASSLDNIATNEKLFF
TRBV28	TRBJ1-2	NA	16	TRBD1	TGTGCCAGCAGTCCCTGGGACAGGTCTACTAACTATGGCTACACCTTC	CASSPWDRSTNYGYTF
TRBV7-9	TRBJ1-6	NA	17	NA	TGTGCCAGCAGGAGAGACAGTCCTTTTGCTTTTAATTCACCCCTCCACTTT	CASRRDSPFAFNSPLHF
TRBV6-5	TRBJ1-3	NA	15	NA	TGTGCCAGCAGTTACTTGAGTCGGGTGGAGTACACCATATATTTT	CASSYLSRVEYTIYF
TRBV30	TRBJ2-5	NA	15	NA	TGTGCCTGGAGTGTACTCGCGGCCTACCAAGAGACCCAGTACTTC	CAWSVLAAYQETQYF
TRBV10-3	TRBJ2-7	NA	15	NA	TGTGCCATCAGGTTCCGCGCGGGGGCCTACAACGAGCAGTACTTC	CAIRFRAGAYNEQYF
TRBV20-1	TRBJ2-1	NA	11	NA	TGCAGTGCTAGTAGCCCTTTCGTGGAGTTCTTC	CSASSPFVEFF
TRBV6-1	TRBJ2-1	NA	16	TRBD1	TGTGCCAGCAGTGGGCTGGGGACAGGGGGTGTCGATGAGCAGTTCTTC	CASSGLGTGGVDEQFF
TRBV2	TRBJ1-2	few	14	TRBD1	TGTGCCGGAACTCAGGGGGACGTTAACTATGGCTACACCTTC	CAGTQGDVNYGYTF
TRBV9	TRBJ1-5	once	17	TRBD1	TGTGCCAGCAGCGCACGGGACAGCCGGTCCAGCAATCAGCCCCAGCATTTT	CASSARDSRSSNQPQHF
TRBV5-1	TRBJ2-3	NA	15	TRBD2	TGCGCCAGCAGCTTCACTAGCGGCGACTCAGATACGCAGTATTTT	CASSFTSGDSDTQYF
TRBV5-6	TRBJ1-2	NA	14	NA	TGTGCCAGCAGCTACCCTACCGTGGACTATGGCTACACCTTC	CASSYPTVDYGYTF
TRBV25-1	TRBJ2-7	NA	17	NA	TGTGCCAGCAGTGGCTCCCGTAGACTCTCCACCATCTACGAGCAGTACTTC	CASSGSRRLSTIYEQYF
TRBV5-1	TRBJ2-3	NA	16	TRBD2	TGCGCCAGCAGCTTCGCGGGGGGGCTGAACACAGATACGCAGTATTTT	CASSFAGGLNTDTQYF
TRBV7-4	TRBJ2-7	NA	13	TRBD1	TGTGCCAGCAGCCGGGACAGGGTTTCTATCTTCTACTTC	CASSRDRVSIFYF
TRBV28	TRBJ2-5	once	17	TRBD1	TGTGCCAGCAGCCTCTATAGGGCGACAGGGCGACAAGAGACCCAGTACTTC	CASSLYRATGRQETQYF
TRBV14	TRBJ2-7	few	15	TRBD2	TGTGCCAGCAGCCTTAGCGGGGTTCGCTCCTACGAGCAGTACTTC	CASSLSGVRSYEQYF
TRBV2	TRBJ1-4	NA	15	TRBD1	TGTGCCAGCACCCTGGACAGGCCTACTAATGAAAAACTGTTTTTT	CASTLDRPTNEKLFF